This T cell receptor beta chain was obtained from a study of T cell changes during pregnancy in multiple sclerosis (dated by TCRdb to about 2019). The study in broad terms: Changes in the T cell repertoire over the course of pregnancy were examined in this study in women with multiple sclerosis.

With respect to this clone: Its antigen is not yet known. No base qualities exist here, and no much larger clone lies one base off it.

Measured from the cysteine to the phenylalanine, the CDR3 is 17 residues long. Only the CDR3 region is kept as DNA, spanning 51 bases read in frame from base 1. Looking up the germline V gene yields CDR1 SGHDT and CDR2 YYEEEE. From V the trimming removes 1 base and from J it removes 0 bases, while the gene matches leave 7 bases of the junction unaccounted for. Library generation was performed with the immunoSEQ multiplex PCR assay. TCRdb retrieved this table from immuneACCESS and kept in-frame rearrangements only. Not all clones are present; in checked studies, unresolved V genes account for under half, and no reason is known for the remainder. Present in this sample are around 53,000 clones, roughly 90% of which were seen just once. The ten largest account for 2.5% to 3.5% of the sample.

The receptor chain draws on TRBV5-6 and TRBJ1-5, and 7 junctional nucleotides match TRBD1. The TCR comes from a female donor with multiple sclerosis, enrolled in a pregnancy study. Sequencing was performed on CD8+ T cells from peripheral blood mononuclear cells, taken before pregnancy. In nucleotides, the sequence is TGTGCCAGCAGCTTGACCAGGGGGGTTTTTAGCAATCAGCCCCAGCATTTT. This sequence encodes CASSLTRGVFSNQPQHF. The entire variable domain, with the stretches around the CDR3 drawn from the reference TRBV5-6 and TRBJ1-5 proteins, is DAGVTQSPTHLIKTRGQQVTLRCSPKSGHDTVSWYQQALGQGPQFIFQYYEEEERQRGNFPDRFSGHQFPNYSSELNVNALLLGDSALYLCASSLTRGVFSNQPQHFGDGTRLSIL.